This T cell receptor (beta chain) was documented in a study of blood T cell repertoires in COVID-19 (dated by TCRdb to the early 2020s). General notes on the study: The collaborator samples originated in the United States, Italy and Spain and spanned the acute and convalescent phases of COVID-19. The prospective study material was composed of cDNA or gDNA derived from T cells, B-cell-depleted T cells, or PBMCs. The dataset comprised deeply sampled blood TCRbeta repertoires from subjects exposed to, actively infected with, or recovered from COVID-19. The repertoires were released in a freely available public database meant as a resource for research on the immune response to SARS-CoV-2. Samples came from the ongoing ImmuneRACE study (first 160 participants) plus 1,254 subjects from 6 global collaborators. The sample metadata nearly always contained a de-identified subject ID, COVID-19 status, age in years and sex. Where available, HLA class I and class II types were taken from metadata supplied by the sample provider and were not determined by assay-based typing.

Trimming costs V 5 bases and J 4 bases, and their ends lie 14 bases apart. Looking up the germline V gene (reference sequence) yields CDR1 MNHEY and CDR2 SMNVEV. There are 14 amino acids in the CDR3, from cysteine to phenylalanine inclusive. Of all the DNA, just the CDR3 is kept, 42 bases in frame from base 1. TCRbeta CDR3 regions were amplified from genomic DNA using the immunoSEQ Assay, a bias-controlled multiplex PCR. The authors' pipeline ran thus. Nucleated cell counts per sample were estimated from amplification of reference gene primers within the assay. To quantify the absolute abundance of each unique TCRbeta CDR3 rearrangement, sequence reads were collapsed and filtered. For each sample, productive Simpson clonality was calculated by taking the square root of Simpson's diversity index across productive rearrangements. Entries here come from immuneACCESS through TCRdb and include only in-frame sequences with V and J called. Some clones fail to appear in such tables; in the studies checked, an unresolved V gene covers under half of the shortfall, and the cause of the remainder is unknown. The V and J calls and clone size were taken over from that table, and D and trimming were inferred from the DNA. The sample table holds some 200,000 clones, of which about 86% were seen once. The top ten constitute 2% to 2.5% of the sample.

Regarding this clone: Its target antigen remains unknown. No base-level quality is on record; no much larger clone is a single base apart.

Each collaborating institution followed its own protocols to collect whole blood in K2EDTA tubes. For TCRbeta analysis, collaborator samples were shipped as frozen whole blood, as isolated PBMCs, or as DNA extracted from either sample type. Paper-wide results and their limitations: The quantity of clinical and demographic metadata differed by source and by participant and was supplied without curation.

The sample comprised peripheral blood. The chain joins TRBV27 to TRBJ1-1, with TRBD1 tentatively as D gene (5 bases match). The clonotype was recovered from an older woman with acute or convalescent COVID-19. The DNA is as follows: TGTGCCAGCAGTCTGAAAATTAGGGGCACTGAAGCTTTCTTT. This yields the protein CASSLKIRGTEAFF.